Sequencing of this TCR beta chain was carried out in a study of cytomegalovirus exposure and HLA in healthy donors. Notes on the study in general: Per a later analysis, HLA-associated TCR beta chains showed more clonal expansion than other, equally common TCR beta chains.

The PCR contained 60 Vbeta and 13 Jbeta primers. The table came from immunoSEQ multiplex PCR; TCRdb's copy has only in-frame clones and leaves some out. Of approximately 170,000 clones in the sample, 85% are singletons; the top ten hold 1%. For this clone: No antigen is known for it.

Trimming stripped 6 bases from V and 0 bases from J, with 10 bases between. The V gene's germline CDR1 is MDHEN and CDR2 SYDVKM. The length of the CDR3 is 14 residues. The material sequenced was PBMCs. This sequence originates from a boy aged 2 to 10 in good health and CMV-seronegative. The V and J genes are TRBV28 and TRBJ2-3; a possible D gene is TRBD1 (5 bases). The CDR3 here is CASSQTGSTDTQYF. The CDR3 DNA follows: TGTGCCAGCAGCCAAACAGGTAGCACAGATACGCAGTATTTT.